Here is one T cell receptor (beta chain) with its context. These data belong to a study of a mutant IDH1 vaccine in newly diagnosed glioma. Profiling relied on immunoSEQ multiplex PCR, and the TCRdb table lists in-frame clones only, not all of them. The sample lists roughly 35,000 clones; 88% were seen once. Time point here: baseline, week 1 (first vaccination visit). As for treatment: pre-vaccination baseline after standard-of-care therapy. CDR3 length equals 13 residues. Trimming took 2 bases from V and 4 from J, leaving 5 bases between them. Germline values: CDR1 ENHRY, CDR2 SYGVKD. This rearrangement joins TRBV10-3 to TRBJ1-4; unclear D gene. The sample consisted of PBMCs, taken from a glioma patient treated with radiotherapy, temozolomide or both. The sequence derives from a woman between 35 and 50 years old with glioma. The CDR3 sequence is CAISETVNEKLFF. The CDR3 bases are TGTGCCATCAGTGAGACGGTTAATGAAAAACTGTTTTTT.